These 8 T cell receptor beta chains share one sample of origin, sequenced in a study of CD8 T cells in Susac syndrome. RNA amounts of 0.5 to 1 ug underwent reverse transcription with random hexamers. TCRdb fed the immunoSEQ multiplex PCR reads into MiXCR, producing one record per CDR3 protein. This repertoire shows around 59,000 distinct CDR3 sequences, roughly nine tenths found once; its top ten account for 0.15% to 0.25%. Source material: CD8+ T cells from PBMCs. The source of these receptors is a human donor in good health.

CDR3: CASSSGEGTGELFF. CDR3 nucleotide sequence: TGTGCCAGCAGTTCCGGGGAAGGGACCGGGGAGCTGTTTTTT. This chain joins TRBV25-1 and TRBJ2-2, with TRBD2 as a possible D gene (5 bases). V lost 5 bases to trimming and J lost 5 bases, with 12 bases between them. The CDR3 sequence is 14 residues long. Germline V gene data show CDR1 as MGHDK and CDR2 as SYGVNS. Full variable domain (rest looked up from reference TRBV25-1 and TRBJ2-2): EADIYQTPRYLVIGTGKKITLECSQTMGHDKMYWYQQDPGMELHLIHYSYGVNSTEKGDLSSESTVSRIRTEHFPLTLESARPSHTSQYLCASSSGEGTGELFFGEGSRLTVL.

V usage is TRBV4-1 and J usage is TRBJ1-4; no clear D. Per the germline V gene, CDR1 is MGHRA and CDR2 is YSYEKL. This CDR3 spans 16 amino acids. V gave up 2 bases and J gave up 0 bases, with 10 bases separating them. The DNA of the CDR3 is TGCGCCAGCAGCCAAATAGCGGGGACAACTAATGAAAAACTGTTTTTT. It yields the protein CASSQIAGTTNEKLFF.

The chain carries TRBV4-1 and TRBJ2-3; 12 bases agree with TRBD2. CDR1 and CDR2 from the germline V gene are MGHRA and YSYEKL. The CDR3 runs to 18 residues. The ends lost 4 bases at V and 4 bases at J; junction bases unmatched: 12. The CDR3 reads CASSLAPLAGGLPDTQYF. The CDR3, as DNA: TGCGCCAGCAGCCTGGCCCCGCTAGCGGGGGGGCTCCCAGATACGCAGTATTTT.

This clonotype was recorded only once. The chain couples TRBV5-6 to TRBJ1-5; TRBD1 is a possible D gene (5 bases). CDR3 length equals 17 residues. CDR1 and CDR2 from the germline V gene are SGHDT and YYEEEE. V lost 3 bases and J lost 0, with 16 bases in between. CDR3: CASSYYQGEYSNQPQHF. The CDR3 region has the DNA TGTGCCAGCAGCTACTACCAGGGAGAGTATAGCAATCAGCCCCAGCATTTT.

This clonotype came up once. The chain has TRBV5-4 and TRBJ2-2; D call uncertain. Looked up from germline, CDR1 is SGHNT and CDR2 is YYREEE (reference sequence). This CDR3 has 15 amino acids. V shed 3 bases and J shed 1 base, with 10 bases lying between them. The CDR3 here is CASSSPGRNTGELFF. The CDR3 DNA sequence: TGTGCCAGCAGCTCTCCCGGACGGAACACCGGGGAGCTGTTTTTT.

This chain uses TRBV4-3 with TRBJ1-2; TRBD1 agrees at 8 bases. CDR1 is LGHNA, CDR2 YSLEER, per germline. The J segment lost 8 bases and the V segment lost 0 bases, leaving 5 bases of the junction unmatched. This CDR3 spans 14 amino acids. The CDR3 is CASSQDGTGEGYTF. Written as DNA, the CDR3 is TGCGCCAGCAGCCAAGATGGGACAGGCGAAGGCTACACCTTC.

The V and J genes are TRBV6-6 and TRBJ2-7; 8 positions match TRBD1. This CDR3 is 14 amino acids long. Germline V lookup: CDR1 MNHNY, CDR2 SVGAGI (reference sequence). The junction had 1 base not matched to a gene; V was cut back by 0 bases and J by 3 bases. The CDR3 reads CASSYSQGGYEQYF. DNA for the CDR3: TGTGCCAGCAGTTACTCACAGGGGGGCTACGAGCAGTACTTC.

This clonotype has a single count. This rearrangement joins TRBV25-1 to TRBJ1-1; TRBD1 aligns across 7 bases. The V segment lost 5 bases and the J segment 7 bases; nucleotides outside the gene matches: 4. Germline V gene sequence: CDR1 MGHDK, CDR2 SYGVNS. This CDR3 has 12 amino acids. CDR3 loop: CASSQWDSEAFF. The CDR3 nucleotides are TGTGCCAGCAGTCAGTGGGACAGTGAAGCTTTCTTT.